This TCR beta chain came from a study of blood T cell repertoires in COVID-19 (dated by TCRdb to the early 2020s). Notes on the research overall: Samples from collaborators originated in the United States, Italy and Spain and spanned both the acute and convalescent phases of COVID-19. Samples came from the ongoing ImmuneRACE study (first 160 participants) plus 1,254 subjects from 6 global collaborators. Deeply sampled blood TCRbeta repertoires from subjects exposed to, actively infected with, or recovered from COVID-19 were included in the dataset. The repertoires were made available in a free public database intended to serve as a resource for research on the immune response to SARS-CoV-2. The prospective study material was composed of cDNA or gDNA derived from T cells, B-cell-depleted T cells, or PBMCs. Nearly every sample came with metadata listing a de-identified subject ID, COVID-19 status, age in years and sex. HLA class I and class II types, where available, came from metadata supplied by the sample provider rather than from assay-based typing. Broader findings and caveats from the paper: How much clinical and demographic metadata was included differed by source and by participant, and the metadata was provided uncurated.

The CDR1 and CDR2 encoded by the germline V gene are LGHNA and YSLEER. V is trimmed back by 0 bases and J by 5 bases, and the junction contains 3 bases that no gene match accounts for. Counted from cysteine to phenylalanine, this CDR3 has 14 amino acids. Only CDR3 DNA remains: 42 bases, in frame from the first base. Collaborating institutions collected whole blood in K2EDTA tubes following their own protocols. For TCRbeta analysis, collaborators shipped samples in one of three forms: frozen whole blood, isolated PBMCs, or DNA extracted from either of those sample types. TCRbeta CDR3 regions were amplified from genomic DNA by means of the immunoSEQ Assay, a bias-controlled multiplex PCR. In the paper's pipeline: Within the assay, amplification of reference gene primers was used to estimate how many nucleated cells each sample contained. Sequence reads were collapsed and filtered to measure the absolute abundance of every unique TCRbeta CDR3 rearrangement. For each sample, productive Simpson clonality was calculated as the square root of Simpson's diversity index over productive rearrangements. Held by TCRdb, this immuneACCESS table contains in-frame sequences only and omits some clones. Under half of the omission traces to an unresolved V gene where checked; the cause of the rest is unknown. D and trimming were read from the DNA, whereas the V and J calls and clone size are those reported in that table. The sample yields approximately 150,000 clones; around 88% were counted once. Roughly 18% of the sample comes from the top ten.

On this clone itself: What this receptor recognizes is not known. No per-base quality is available; no much larger clone lies one base away.

The chain joins TRBV4-3 to TRBJ2-7; 8 nucleotides in the junction match TRBD1. This TCR came from a man aged 45-60 years with active or convalescent COVID-19. Sequencing input: peripheral blood. The CDR3 loop reads CASSQDWTGNEQYF. The nucleotide sequence reads as follows: TGCGCCAGCAGCCAAGATTGGACAGGGAACGAGCAGTACTTC.